The entry that follows covers one T cell receptor (beta chain) sequence. The sample is drawn from a study of OX40 agonist ivuxolimab in advanced cancers. Repertoires were generated with immunoSEQ multiplex PCR, while TCRdb's copy carries only in-frame clones and drops some. The sample lists over 50,000 clones, over 80% seen once, with roughly 4.4% in the top ten. The cohort excluded patients with autoimmune disease history or systemic immunosuppression. Looked up from germline, CDR1 is LNHNV and CDR2 is YYDKDF (reference sequence). The CDR3 is 14 amino acids. Trimming took 0 bases from V and 2 from J, leaving 6 bases between them.

Sequencing used CD4+ or CD8+ T cells sorted from blood, obtained in a trial of the OX40 agonist ivuxolimab. The sequence was obtained from an adult with an advanced solid tumor such as melanoma, head and neck, liver or kidney cancer. The J gene is TRBJ2-3, the V gene TRBV15; D is unresolved. In DNA, the CDR3 is TGTGCCACCAGCAGAGAACAGCCCACAGATACGCAGTATTTT. It is translated as CATSREQPTDTQYF.